Following are 9 T cell receptor beta chains from one sample sequenced in a study of regulatory T cells in long-lasting Graves disease (dated by TCRdb to 2020 to 2022). Libraries were prepared through multiplex PCR. Sequencing instrument: Illumina HiSeq 4000. iRepertoire HTBI primers and Arm-PCR amplification of CDR3 regions were used to construct TCR beta libraries. TCRdb reprocessing: public reads trimmed at Q25 with fastp, clones called with MiXCR, in-frame beta chains kept. Each entry is one CDR3 protein sequence, shown with its most common DNA and genes. This sample holds roughly 500,000 distinct CDR3 sequences; 20% to 25% were observed only once. 7% to 9% of the sample is held by the ten biggest clonotypes. The time point tag for this specimen amounts to: persistent/refractory GD, antithyroid drugs over 5 years with positive TRAb. For both TCR sequencing and RNA sequencing, RNA was extracted from PBMCs using TRIzol.

Sequencing used peripheral blood mononuclear cells (PBMCs), obtained when the disease was refractory, from a patient treated with antithyroid drugs. The receptor source for this set is a female donor with Graves disease.

The sample holds a few counts of this clonotype. CDR3 protein: CASSLGGQIAYEQYF. The CDR3, as DNA: TGTGCCAGCAGCTTAGGGGGTCAGATAGCCTACGAGCAGTACTTC. The chain uses TRBV7-8 and TRBJ2-7; D not resolved. V shed 1 base and J shed 2 bases, with 12 bases lying between them. CDR1 SGHVS and CDR2 FQNEAQ come from the germline V gene. The CDR3 has 15 amino acids.

A few counts support this clonotype. Germline and junction disagree at one end, which may indicate a read error. The J gene is TRBJ2-7, the V gene TRBV15, with 7 nucleotides matching TRBD1. Germline V gene lookup returns CDR1 LNHNV and CDR2 YYDKDF (reference sequence). This CDR3 is built from 14 residues. CDR3 sequence (DNA): TGTACCACCAGCAGGGGGACGGTGTCCTACGAGCAGTACTTC. Its protein product is CTTSRGTVSYEQYF.

In this sample, this clonotype turned up many times. This sequence joins TRBV5-5 and TRBJ1-6; 8 nucleotides match TRBD1. V was pared by 0 bases and J by 5 bases, with 4 bases of the junction left unmatched. Germline loops: CDR1 SGHKS, CDR2 YYEKEE (reference sequence). The CDR3 runs 16 residues. CDR3 DNA sequence: TGTGCCAGCAGCTTGGTCCCGGACAGGGATAATTCACCCCTCCACTTT. Protein: CASSLVPDRDNSPLHF.

The chain couples TRBV9 to TRBJ2-2; D is ambiguous. V lost 0 bases and J 0 bases, leaving 12 bases between the germline ends. Germline V gene lookup returns CDR1 SGDLS and CDR2 YYNGEE. The CDR3 has 17 amino acids. The CDR3 region has the DNA TGTGCCAGCAGCGTAGATAGCCTTAACGCGAACACCGGGGAGCTGTTTTTT. Translation gives CASSVDSLNANTGELFF. Looking up the rest from reference TRBV9 and TRBJ2-2 gives the full variable domain: DSGVTQTPKHLITATGQRVTLRCSPRSGDLSVYWYQQSLDQGLQFLIQYYNGEERAKGNILERFSAQQFPDLHSELNLSSLELGDSALYFCASSVDSLNANTGELFFGEGSRLTVL.

This clonotype was observed a handful of times. This sequence joins TRBV28 and TRBJ2-7; D is perhaps TRBD1 (6 bases). The CDR3 is 17 amino acids. Germline CDR1 MDHEN, CDR2 SYDVKM. V dropped 5 bases and J dropped 0 bases, with 20 bases sitting between them. CDR3 protein: CASSTLWARQDSYEQYF. CDR3 in DNA: TGTGCCAGCAGTACCCTGTGGGCACGACAGGACTCCTACGAGCAGTACTTC.

Ten or more counts support this clonotype. The V call is TRBV12-5, the J call TRBJ1-5, with 9 bases that match TRBD1. CDR3 length equals 19 residues. CDR1 is LGHNT and CDR2 is FRNRAP in the germline V gene. V was pared by 4 bases and J by 3 bases, with 16 bases of the junction left unmatched. The DNA of the CDR3 is TGTGCTAGTGGTTCAAGCCGAGACAGGGGGAGGTTGGACAATCAGCCCCAGCATTTT. Protein product: CASGSSRDRGRLDNQPQHF. The variable domain in full, completed from reference TRBV12-5 and TRBJ1-5, reads DARVTQTPRHKVTEMGQEVTMRCQPILGHNTVFWYRQTMMQGLELLAYFRNRAPLDDSGMPKDRFSAEMPDATLATLKIQPSEPRDSAVYFCASGSSRDRGRLDNQPQHFGDGTRLSIL.

There are many counts of this clonotype. V usage is TRBV11-3 and J usage is TRBJ2-5; 11 bases map to TRBD1. CDR1 is SGHNT, CDR2 YENEEA, per germline. V shed 3 bases and J 1 base; nucleotides not matched to a gene: 1. The CDR3 extends over 15 amino acids. The CDR3 is CASSLGQGVQETQYF. CDR3 nucleotides: TGTGCCAGCAGCTTGGGACAGGGGGTCCAAGAGACCCAGTACTTC.

In this sample, this clonotype turned up many times. This chain links TRBV20-1 with TRBJ1-5; TRBD1 matches 8 bases. The CDR3 sequence is 16 residues long. V was pared by 3 bases and J by 0 bases, with 7 bases of the junction left unmatched. Germline-derived CDR1 and CDR2 are DFQATT and SNEGSKA (reference sequence). The CDR3 loop reads CSASSTGDYSNQPQHF. The CDR3 region has the DNA TGCAGTGCTAGCTCGACAGGGGACTATAGCAATCAGCCCCAGCATTTT.

The chain links TRBV6-5 to TRBJ2-2; 7 bases agree with TRBD2. From germline, CDR1 is MNHEY and CDR2 SVGAGI. The CDR3 has 15 residues. J gave up 4 bases and V 4 bases, and 6 bases lay outside the gene matches. CDR3 bases: TGTGCCAGCAGTTTTGTGACTAGCATCACCGGGGAGCTGTTTTTT. Its translation is CASSFVTSITGELFF.